This T cell receptor beta chain emerged from a study of blood T cell repertoires in COVID-19. In the study overall: COVID-19 samples, acute and convalescent, were from the United States, Italy and Spain. Sample material is recorded as cDNA or gDNA derived from T cells, B-cell-depleted T cells, or PBMCs.

V was trimmed by 8 bases and J by 3 bases, leaving 14 bases between them. Germline V lookup: CDR1 ENHRY, CDR2 SYGVKD. The CDR3 loop spans 14 amino acids. In the study's own analysis: The assay estimated nucleated cells by amplifying reference gene primers. Assay used: immunoSEQ multiplex PCR; TCRdb lists only in-frame clones, some missing. That table supplies the V and J calls and clone size; D and trimming were determined from the DNA. The sample has fewer than 130,000 clones, approximately 68% seen once. The source of this sequence is a woman aged 55-69 years with acute or convalescent COVID-19. The genes are TRBV10-3 and TRBJ1-5; D ambiguous. Specimen: peripheral blood. The DNA of the CDR3 is TGTGCCATCGGTGGCGACACAATCAATCAGCCCCAGCATTTT. It specifies CAIGGDTINQPQHF.